The text below deals with one T cell receptor beta chain. The antigen is not known. This sample's treatment: approximately nine-day PBMC culture with coronavirus spike peptide pools or control peptides (ViraFEST assay). Having spent 10 days in culture, CD4+ T cells were then isolated by negative selection. This sample was included in a study of vaccination and CD4 T cells after COVID-19. Turning to the study itself: The convalescents, six males and four females, included two who were Hispanic.

Cultured CD4+ T cell DNA was sequenced using the Oncomine TCR Beta short-read assay. TCRdb reprocessed the PCR reads with MiXCR, giving one entry per CDR3 protein. The profile shows 9,000 to 13,000 distinct CDR3 sequences, 50% to 55% of them singletons. This CDR3 spans 16 amino acids. Germline V gives CDR1 SGHAT, CDR2 FQNNGV. Trimming took off 5 bases at V and 7 bases at J, with 22 bases between the two ends. Sequencing input: CD4+ T cells from blood, cultured in vitro. This receptor was identified in a human donor who had recovered from COVID-19. The J gene is TRBJ2-3, the V gene TRBV11-2; tentatively, D is TRBD1 (6 bases). As DNA, the CDR3 is TGTGCCAGCAGCCCTCACCCAGTAGGGGGAACGAATACGCAGTATTTT. Translation: CASSPHPVGGTNTQYF.